These T cell receptor beta chains were read from a single sample in a study of cytomegalovirus exposure and HLA in healthy donors. Method: immunoSEQ multiplex PCR; TCRdb's copy keeps in-frame clones and lacks some. The sample includes tens of thousands of clones, 85% of them seen just once. The material sequenced was PBMCs. Source of these receptors: a female donor in good health and CMV-seronegative. Each CDR3 is given with its conserved first and last residue. A D gene is named only where the DNA matches it firmly. Rows may omit the clone size; those that give it use once, few, many or a size class.

length	D	V	J	size	DNA	CDR3
14	NA	TRBV7-2	TRBJ1-1	NA	TGTGCCAGCTCTCTGGGGCCGGGGACTCCTGAAGCTTTCTTT	CASSLGPGTPEAFF
16	NA	TRBV19	TRBJ2-1	NA	TGTGCCAGTACCCCTATGGCGGCAGGGAAGTACAATGAGCAGTTCTTC	CASTPMAAGKYNEQFF
14	TRBD2	TRBV5-5	TRBJ2-5	NA	TGTGCCAGCAGCCCGGGACTAGGTGAAGAGACCCAGTACTTC	CASSPGLGEETQYF
13	NA	TRBV9	TRBJ2-3	NA	TGTGCCAGCAGCGTGAGAGGTCCAGATACGCAGTATTTT	CASSVRGPDTQYF
15	TRBD2	TRBV11-2	TRBJ2-2	NA	TGTGCCAGCAGCTCCCGGGGGGCGAACACCGGGGAGCTGTTTTTT	CASSSRGANTGELFF
15	NA	TRBV7-9	TRBJ2-1	NA	TGTGCCAGCAGACATGACAGAACCTCCTACAATGAGCAGTTCTTC	CASRHDRTSYNEQFF
13	NA	TRBV7-2	TRBJ1-3	NA	TGTGCCAGCAGCGCCACACCGGGAAACACCATATATTTT	CASSATPGNTIYF
16	TRBD2	TRBV11-2	TRBJ2-5	NA	TGTGCCAGCAGCTTAGATTTGGCAGGACTAGCGAAGACCCAGTACTTC	CASSLDLAGLAKTQYF
11	NA	TRBV20-1	TRBJ2-7	NA	TGCAGTGCTAGAGATGGCAGGGCTGCGTACTTC	CSARDGRAAYF
14	TRBD2	TRBV5-1	TRBJ2-3	NA	TGCGCCAGCAGCACCCTAGCGGGAACAGATACGCAGTATTTT	CASSTLAGTDTQYF
16	TRBD1	TRBV29-1	TRBJ1-2	few	TGCAGCGTACCCTCCGGGACAGGGGGCGCGGGCTATGGCTACACCTTC	CSVPSGTGGAGYGYTF
14	NA	TRBV5-1	TRBJ1-1	once	TGCGCCAGCAGCTTTGCGACAGGCGACACTGAAGCTTTCTTT	CASSFATGDTEAFF
14	NA	TRBV5-6	TRBJ2-5	NA	TGTGCCAGCAGCTTAGGCGGAGCGGTAGAGACCCAGTACTTC	CASSLGGAVETQYF
15	NA	TRBV11-2	TRBJ1-2	NA	TGTGCCAGCAGCTTATTTGGAACGGGAGATTATGGCTACACCTTC	CASSLFGTGDYGYTF
13	NA	TRBV28	TRBJ1-2	NA	TGTGCCAGCAGTCCACCCGACACCTATGGCTACACCTTC	CASSPPDTYGYTF
16	TRBD2	TRBV5-4	TRBJ2-1	NA	TGTGCCAGCAGCTTGCGTCTAGCGGGAGGGCAGGATGAGCAGTTCTTC	CASSLRLAGGQDEQFF
14	NA	TRBV30	TRBJ1-6	NA	TGTGCCTGCACCGTTGGCCAGGGCAATTCACCCCTCCACTTT	CACTVGQGNSPLHF
14	TRBD1	TRBV5-8	TRBJ2-7	NA	TGTGCCAGCAGCAAGACAGGGGTGCGTTACGAGCAGTACTTC	CASSKTGVRYEQYF